A single sample is the source of the 9 T cell receptor beta chains below, sequenced in a study of OX40 agonist ivuxolimab in advanced cancers. Clones were read by immunoSEQ multiplex PCR, and TCRdb kept only the in-frame ones, dropping some. The repertoire has 60,000 or so clones, 65% to 85% of them found once; the top ten carry more than 25%. Here the sequenced sample was CD4+ or CD8+ T cells sorted from blood, taken in a trial of the OX40 agonist ivuxolimab. The receptor source for this set is an adult with an advanced solid tumor such as melanoma, head and neck, liver or kidney cancer.

The rearrangement uses TRBV5-1 and TRBJ2-7; D gene ambiguous. This CDR3 region has 14 residues. V lost 3 bases to trimming and J lost 1 base, with 11 bases between them. The germline CDR1 and CDR2 sequences are SGHRS and YFSETQ. CDR3 residues: CASSYGRTSYEQYF. CDR3 nucleotides: TGCGCCAGCAGCTATGGACGTACGTCCTACGAGCAGTACTTC.

J is TRBJ2-3 and V is TRBV5-1; no firm D call. CDR1 is SGHRS and CDR2 is YFSETQ in the germline V gene. There are 16 residues in the CDR3. V lost 3 bases and J lost 1, with 15 bases in between. CDR3 protein: CASSSSPSSGTDTQYF. CDR3 DNA: TGCGCCAGCAGCTCCTCACCCTCCAGTGGCACAGATACGCAGTATTTT. Together with reference TRBV5-1 and TRBJ2-3, the CDR3 gives the full variable domain: KAGVTQTPRYLIKTRGQQVTLSCSPISGHRSVSWYQQTPGQGLQFLFEYFSETQRNKGNFPGRFSGRQFSNSRSEMNVSTLELGDSALYLCASSSSPSSGTDTQYFGPGTRLTVL.

The chain has TRBV7-8 and TRBJ2-1; 11 bases fit TRBD2. The ends lost 8 bases at V and 6 bases at J; junction bases unmatched: 12. Germline CDR1 reads SGHVS; CDR2 reads FQNEAQ. The CDR3 consists of 16 residues. The CDR3 sequence is CASQGTRLAGTNEQFF. The DNA for the CDR3 is TGTGCCAGCCAGGGAACAAGACTAGCGGGGACCAATGAGCAGTTCTTC.

The chain recombines TRBV5-4 with TRBJ2-5; D may match TRBD1 or TRBD2 (5 bases each). Per the germline V gene, CDR1 is SGHNT and CDR2 is YYREEE (reference sequence). This CDR3 spans 13 amino acids. The V end lost 2 bases, the J end lost 5 bases, and 10 bases lay between the germline ends. The CDR3 coding sequence is TGTGCCAGCAGCTTTAAAGGGGACGAGACCCAGTACTTC. Translated: CASSFKGDETQYF.

This chain uses TRBV7-2 with TRBJ1-1, with 7 bases lining up with TRBD1. CDR3 length: 14 amino acids. Per germline, CDR1 SGHTA and CDR2 FQGNSA. Trimming removed 6 bases from V and 2 bases from J; junction bases left unmatched: 6. The CDR3 loop is CASRQGQTNTEAFF. The DNA for the CDR3 is TGTGCCAGCAGACAGGGACAGACAAACACTGAAGCTTTCTTT.

The rearrangement uses TRBV5-1 and TRBJ2-2; 11 nucleotides align to TRBD2. CDR3 length equals 15 residues. CDR1 and CDR2 (germline): SGHRS, YFSETQ. The V gene end was trimmed by 0 bases and the J gene end by 6 bases; junction bases not matched to a gene: 1. CDR3 sequence (DNA): TGCGCCAGCAGCTTGGAACTAGCGGGAGCCGGGGAGCTGTTTTTT. Translated: CASSLELAGAGELFF.

V usage is TRBV11-2 and J usage is TRBJ2-3; D is perhaps TRBD1 (6 bases). The germline CDR1 and CDR2 sequences are SGHAT and FQNNGV. CDR3 length: 14 amino acids. V lost 5 bases to trimming and J lost 4 bases, with 13 bases between them. The CDR3 bases are TGTGCCAGCAGCCCCAGGACAGACTCAGATACGCAGTATTTT. Protein product: CASSPRTDSDTQYF.

The V and J genes are TRBV27 and TRBJ2-1; 8 nucleotides match TRBD2. Germline CDR1 MNHEY, CDR2 SMNVEV (reference sequence). The CDR3 runs 17 residues. The V segment lost 5 bases and the J segment 6 bases; nucleotides outside the gene matches: 15. The DNA of the CDR3 is TGTGCCAGCAGTCGGCCTTCCGGGACTAGGAGTGCCAATGAGCAGTTCTTC. This encodes CASSRPSGTRSANEQFF.

The rearrangement joins TRBV7-2 to TRBJ1-2, with D maybe TRBD1 (6 bases). The germline V and J ends were trimmed by 0 bases and 4 bases, with 12 bases remaining between them. The V gene's germline CDR1 is SGHTA and CDR2 FQGNSA. The CDR3 contains 15 residues. The CDR3 DNA follows: TGTGCCAGCAGCTTAGCTAGGAACAGGGCCTATGGCTACACCTTC. It is translated as CASSLARNRAYGYTF. The entire variable domain, with the rest obtained from reference TRBV7-2 and TRBJ1-2, is as follows: GAGVSQSPSNKVTEKGKDVELRCDPISGHTALYWYRQSLGQGLEFLIYFQGNSAPDKSGLPSDRFSAERTGGSVSTLTIQRTQQEDSAVYLCASSLARNRAYGYTFGSGTRLTVV.